Listed below are T cell receptor beta chains from one sample, sequenced in a study of T cell changes during pregnancy in multiple sclerosis. Using immunoSEQ multiplex PCR, the repertoire was profiled, and TCRdb retains in-frame clones only, with some absent. The sample holds 65,000 to 90,000 clones, roughly 92% seen once. The sample in question was peripheral blood, obtained before pregnancy. Every receptor here comes from a female donor with multiple sclerosis, enrolled in a pregnancy study. Both conserved end residues are part of each CDR3. For some rows the clone size is stated as once, few or many, or as a class when expanded; others skip it.

v_gene,abundance,CDR3aa
TRBV28,once,CASAGGYQPQHF
TRBV30,-,CAWRPGTANYGYTF
TRBV4-3,-,CASSLRDRATADTQYF
TRBV6-5,-,CASSPSLWTGAEQYF
TRBV4-2,-,CASSHPGQGFTEAFF
TRBV11-3,-,CASSSRGTATEAFF
TRBV5-5,-,CASSQQGFTTDTQYF
TRBV5-1,-,CASTPAQGPQETQYF
TRBV4-3,-,CASSQVADIGTDTQYF
TRBV9,-,CASSVAWASNNEQFF
TRBV2,-,CASSGVAGLQETQYF
TRBV5-1,-,CASSWTGGNEQYF
TRBV19,-,CASSIPILSTDTQYF
TRBV5-4,-,CASSSGLAGPPYEQYF
TRBV27,-,CASAPGEGGFYGANVLTF
TRBV9,-,CASSPNPVGDEQFF
TRBV6-4,many,CASSDSPGQNTGELFF
TRBV18,-,CASSPRMGGQYEQYF
TRBV14,-,CASSPTLVVGRSEKLFF
TRBV4-1,-,CASSQAGLACCF
TRBV2,-,CATRDYLTDTQYF
TRBV7-9,-,CASLIAGGSTDTQYF
TRBV6-4,-,CASSASTGDNTEAFF
TRBV9,once,CASSVQGTSYNEQFF
TRBV5-8,-,CASSLALGQGYTGELFF